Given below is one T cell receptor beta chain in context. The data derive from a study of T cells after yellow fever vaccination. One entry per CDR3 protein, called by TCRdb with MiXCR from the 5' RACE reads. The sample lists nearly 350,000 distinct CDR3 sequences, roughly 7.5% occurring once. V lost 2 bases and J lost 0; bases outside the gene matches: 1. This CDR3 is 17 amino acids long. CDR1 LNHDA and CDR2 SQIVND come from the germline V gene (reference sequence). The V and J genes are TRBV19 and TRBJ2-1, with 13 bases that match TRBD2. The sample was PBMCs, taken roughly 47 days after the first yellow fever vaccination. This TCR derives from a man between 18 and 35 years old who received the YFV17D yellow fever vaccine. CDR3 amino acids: CASSITSGGGSYNEQFF. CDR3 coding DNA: TGTGCCAGTAGTATAACTAGCGGGGGGGGCTCCTACAATGAGCAGTTCTTC.